This T cell receptor beta chain was recorded in a study of blood T cell repertoires in COVID-19. Across the study: Italy, Spain and the United States were the sources of the convalescent and acute COVID-19 samples. Sources were T cells, B-cell-depleted T cells, or PBMCs; the material itself was cDNA or gDNA.

Produced via immunoSEQ multiplex PCR; TCRdb's table is partial and in-frame only. The sample has fewer than 200,000 clones, about four fifths seen once; the top ten hold 3.5% to 4.5%. The CDR3 is made up of 14 amino acids. V dropped 2 bases and J dropped 0 bases, with 5 bases sitting between them. Germline CDR1 is SGHTS and CDR2 is YDEGEE. This sequence was found in an elderly woman with acute or convalescent COVID-19. V is TRBV5-8 and J is TRBJ1-4; no firm D call. Sequenced: peripheral blood. CDR3 sequence: CASSLWPTNEKLFF. The CDR3 nucleotides are TGTGCCAGCAGCTTATGGCCAACTAATGAAAAACTGTTTTTT.